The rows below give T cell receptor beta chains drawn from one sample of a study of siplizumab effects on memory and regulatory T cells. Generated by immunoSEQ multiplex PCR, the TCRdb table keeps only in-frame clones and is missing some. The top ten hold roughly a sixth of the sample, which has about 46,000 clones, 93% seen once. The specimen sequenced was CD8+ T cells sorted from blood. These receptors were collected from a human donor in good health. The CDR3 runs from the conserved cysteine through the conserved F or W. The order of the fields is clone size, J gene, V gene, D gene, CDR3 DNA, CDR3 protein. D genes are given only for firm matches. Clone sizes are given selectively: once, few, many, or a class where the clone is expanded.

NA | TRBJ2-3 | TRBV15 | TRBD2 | TGTGCCACCAGCCGAGAAACTAGCGGGAAATTAAATACGCAGTATTTT | CATSRETSGKLNTQYF
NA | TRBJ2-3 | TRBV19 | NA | TGTGCCAGTAGTATAGATTTAACAGATACGCAGTATTTT | CASSIDLTDTQYF
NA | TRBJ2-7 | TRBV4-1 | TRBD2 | TGCGCCAGCAGCCTCCAAGGGACTACATACTACGAGCAGTACTTC | CASSLQGTTYYEQYF
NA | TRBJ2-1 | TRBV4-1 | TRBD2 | TGCGCCAGCAGCCAAGTGGGACTAGAGTATGAGCAGTTCTTC | CASSQVGLEYEQFF
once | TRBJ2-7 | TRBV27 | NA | TGTGCCAGCAGTTTAGGAAGGCTAGGGGAGCAGTACTTC | CASSLGRLGEQYF
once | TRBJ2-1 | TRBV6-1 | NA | TGTGCCAGTAGTCAGGGTTCGAGCTCCTACAATGAGCAGTTCTTC | CASSQGSSSYNEQFF
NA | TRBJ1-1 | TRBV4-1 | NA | TGCGCCAGCAGCCCCCCAGGACAGAACACTGAAGCTTTCTTT | CASSPPGQNTEAFF
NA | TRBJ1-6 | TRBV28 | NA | TGTGCCTGCGGGAATTCACCCCTCCACTTT | CACGNSPLHF
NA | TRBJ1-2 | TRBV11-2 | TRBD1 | TGTGCCAGCAGCTTAGGGGCCAGGGGGTATGGCTACACCTTC | CASSLGARGYGYTF
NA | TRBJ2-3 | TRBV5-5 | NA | TGTGCCAGCAGCTGGAAACAAAACTTTGGCGGGAGCACAGATACGCAGTATTTT | CASSWKQNFGGSTDTQYF
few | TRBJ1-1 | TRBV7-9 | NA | TGTGCCACCCCCAGGGACGGGGACACTGAAGCTTTCTTT | CATPRDGDTEAFF
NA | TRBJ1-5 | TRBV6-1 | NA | TGTGCCAGCAGTGAAGTGGGGGACCGGTTTCAGCCCCAGCATTTT | CASSEVGDRFQPQHF
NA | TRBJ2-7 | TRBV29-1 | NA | TGCAGCGTTCGATCGGACGACTACGAGCAGTACTTC | CSVRSDDYEQYF
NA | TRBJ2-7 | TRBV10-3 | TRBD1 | TGTGCCATCAGTGAGTCGGTGGACAGGGACGAGCAGTACTTC | CAISESVDRDEQYF
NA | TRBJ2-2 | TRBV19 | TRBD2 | TGTGCCAGTAGTATCGAGAGCGGGAGGCCCGGGGAGCTGTTTTTT | CASSIESGRPGELFF
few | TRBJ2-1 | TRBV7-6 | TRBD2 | TGTGCCAGCAGCGGGGGACTAGCCGATGAGCAGTTCTTC | CASSGGLADEQFF
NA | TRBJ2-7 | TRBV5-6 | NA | TGTGCCAGCAGCTTGGGGGGAGAGCAGTACTTC | CASSLGGEQYF
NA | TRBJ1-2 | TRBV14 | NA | TGTACCAGCAGCCCAGCTGGGACCCCAAGGACCTTC | CTSSPAGTPRTF
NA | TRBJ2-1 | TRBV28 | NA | TGTGCCAGCAGTTTCATGGTGTCCTCCTACAATGAGCAGTTCTTC | CASSFMVSSYNEQFF
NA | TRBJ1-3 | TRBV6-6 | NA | TGTGCCAGCAGGGCAGGGCTTTACTCTGGAAACACCATATATTTT | CASRAGLYSGNTIYF